The 24 T cell receptor beta chains below were found in one sample sequenced in a study of memory CD8 T cells in hepatitis C reinfection. The table came from immunoSEQ multiplex PCR; TCRdb's copy has only in-frame clones and leaves some out. This sample has a few thousand clones, with around 90% found just once. Time point: late/post reinfection, 12 to 24 weeks after detection. TCR sequencing was done directly ex vivo on sorted cells, without expansion in vitro. The sequencing input was naive CD8+ T cells sorted from blood. The receptor source for this set is a man aged 50 to 59 with hepatitis C virus infection.

This chain links TRBV6-6 with TRBJ2-7, with D hard to call. This CDR3 is 14 amino acids long. V was clipped by 6 bases and J by 1 base, with 13 bases between them. In germline, CDR1 is MNHNY, CDR2 SVGAGI (reference sequence). The CDR3, as DNA: TGTGCCAGCAGCCCAAGCCAGGCGTCCTACGAGCAGTACTTC. It encodes CASSPSQASYEQYF.

This chain links TRBV5-6 with TRBJ2-4; a weak D match, TRBD2 (6 bases). The CDR3 is 14 amino acids. The germline CDR1 and CDR2 sequences are SGHDT and YYEEEE. V was shortened by 4 bases and J by 7 bases, with 15 bases between the two germline ends. DNA of the CDR3: TGTGCCAGCAGCCCCGGGACTTCCACCAACATTCAGTACTTC. Its protein product is CASSPGTSTNIQYF.

V usage is TRBV27 and J usage is TRBJ2-1; 7 bases are shared with TRBD2. V was pared by 6 bases and J by 8 bases, with 13 bases of the junction left unmatched. The CDR3 length is 15 residues. Germline CDR1 is MNHEY and CDR2 is SMNVEV (reference sequence). The CDR3 sequence is CASSPTGEGTDEQFF. The CDR3 nucleotides are TGTGCCAGCAGCCCAACGGGGGAGGGGACGGATGAGCAGTTCTTC.

The chain uses TRBV13 and TRBJ1-5; D gene uncertain. CDR1 and CDR2 (germline): PRHDT, FYEKMQ (reference sequence). V dropped 5 bases and J dropped 0 bases, with 8 bases sitting between them. This CDR3 is 14 amino acids long. The CDR3 nucleotides are TGTGCCAGCAGCCGGAGAGATAGCAATCAGCCCCAGCATTTT. Translated, it gives CASSRRDSNQPQHF.

The CDR3 DNA reads TGTGCCAGCAGCCCGACTAGCCTCTCCTACAATGAGCAGTTCTTC. It yields the protein CASSPTSLSYNEQFF. This chain joins TRBV9 and TRBJ2-1; the match to TRBD2 covers 7 bases. The J segment lost 0 bases and the V segment lost 4 bases, leaving 4 bases of the junction unmatched. The CDR3 is made up of 15 amino acids. Germline V gives CDR1 SGDLS, CDR2 YYNGEE.

The CDR3 region has the DNA TGCGCCAGCAGCCAAGATAGCGGTAACGAGCAGTACTTC. Translating it yields CASSQDSGNEQYF. This rearrangement joins TRBV4-1 to TRBJ2-7; D is perhaps TRBD2 (6 bases). The V end was cut by 0 bases, the J end by 5 bases, with 8 bases between. CDR3 size: 13 residues. CDR1 MGHRA and CDR2 YSYEKL come from the germline V gene.

This clone was detected only a few times. V usage is TRBV27 and J usage is TRBJ2-2, with 11 bases aligning to TRBD2. Trimming at V came to 4 bases and at J to 3 bases, leaving 7 bases not matched to a gene. CDR1 is MNHEY and CDR2 is SMNVEV in the germline V gene (reference sequence). The CDR3 extends over 17 amino acids. CDR3 in amino acids: CASSSPTSGTYTGELFF. Here the CDR3 DNA reads TGTGCCAGCAGTTCCCCGACTAGCGGGACCTACACCGGGGAGCTGTTTTTT.

This clone was detected a few times. The rearrangement joins TRBV27 to TRBJ2-7; 9 bases map to TRBD1. This CDR3 has 13 residues. Germline values: CDR1 MNHEY, CDR2 SMNVEV (reference sequence). Germline trimming cut 5 bases from V and 6 bases from J; bases unmatched to any gene: 5. The CDR3 DNA sequence: TGTGCCAGCAGTCCGCGGACAGGGGTCGAGCAGTACTTC. Translated: CASSPRTGVEQYF.

The V and J genes are TRBV13 and TRBJ2-1; 15 nucleotides match TRBD2. The CDR3 totals 19 residues. In germline, CDR1 is PRHDT, CDR2 FYEKMQ (reference sequence). V lost 4 bases and J lost 0; bases outside the gene matches: 7. The CDR3 bases are TGTGCCAGCAGCTCATCTTCGGGACTAGCGGGAGGCTCCTACAATGAGCAGTTCTTC. Translating gives CASSSSSGLAGGSYNEQFF. The full variable domain, completed using reference TRBV13 and TRBJ2-1, is AAGVIQSPRHLIKEKRETATLKCYPIPRHDTVYWYQQGPGQDPQFLISFYEKMQSDKGSIPDRFSAQQFSDYHSELNMSSLELGDSALYFCASSSSSGLAGGSYNEQFFGPGTRLTVL.

V is TRBV15 and J is TRBJ2-7, with D perhaps TRBD2 (6 bases). Trimming pared 1 base from V and 0 bases from J, leaving 10 bases between. CDR3 length: 15 amino acids. Germline CDR1 and CDR2: LNHNV and YYDKDF (reference sequence). CDR3 in amino acids: CATSRGSGPSYEQYF. CDR3 nucleotides: TGTGCCACCAGCAGAGGGAGCGGGCCCTCCTACGAGCAGTACTTC.

The chain uses TRBV28 and TRBJ2-2, with D possibly matching TRBD2 (6 bases). The germline CDR1 and CDR2 sequences are MDHEN and SYDVKM. V shed 7 bases and J shed 4 bases, with 13 bases lying between them. The length of the CDR3 is 14 residues. The CDR3 DNA sequence: TGTGCCAGCAAATTCGGGAGCTCCACCGGGGAGCTGTTTTTT. Residues: CASKFGSSTGELFF. Full variable domain (outside the CDR3, taken from reference TRBV28 and TRBJ2-2): DVKVTQSSRYLVKRTGEKVFLECVQDMDHENMFWYRQDPGLGLRLIYFSYDVKMKEKGDIPEGYSVSREKKERFSLILESASTNQTSMYLCASKFGSSTGELFFGEGSRLTVL.

A single count supports this clone. This CDR3 is CASSETVLPSSYNEQFF. In nucleotides, the CDR3 is TGCGCCAGCAGTGAAACGGTGCTTCCGAGCTCCTACAATGAGCAGTTCTTC. The rearrangement joins TRBV10-2 to TRBJ2-1; D remains unclear. Deletions cut 3 bases from V and 0 bases from J, with 15 bases between. The CDR3 has 17 residues. The germline V gene encodes CDR1 WSHSY and CDR2 SAAADI.

The genes are TRBV27 and TRBJ2-6; D possibly corresponds to TRBD2 (6 bases). The V end lost 1 base, the J end lost 4 bases, and 14 bases lay between the germline ends. CDR3 length: 17 amino acids. Germline V lookup: CDR1 MNHEY, CDR2 SMNVEV (reference sequence). The chain's CDR3 is CASSLYGTVLGANVLTF. The CDR3 nucleotides read TGTGCCAGCAGTTTATACGGGACTGTGCTGGGGGCCAACGTCCTGACTTTC. Together with reference TRBV27 and TRBJ2-6, the CDR3 gives the full variable domain: EAQVTQNPRYLITVTGKKLTVTCSQNMNHEYMSWYRQDPGLGLRQIYYSMNVEVTDKGDVPEGYKVSRKEKRNFPLILESPSPNQTSLYFCASSLYGTVLGANVLTFGAGSRLTVL.

The rearrangement uses TRBV12-5 and TRBJ1-6; 10 bases align to TRBD1. This CDR3 is built from 14 residues. V was pared by 7 bases and J by 9 bases, with 6 bases of the junction left unmatched. The germline gives CDR1 LGHNT, CDR2 FRNRAP. CDR3 residues: CASALGQGISPLHF. The CDR3 region has the DNA TGTGCTAGTGCCCTGGGACAGGGGATTTCACCCCTCCACTTT.

The chain joins TRBV10-1 to TRBJ2-1; 7 bases fit TRBD2. Germline CDR1 WNHNN, CDR2 SYGVQD (reference sequence). The CDR3 sequence is 15 residues long. The ends lost 2 bases at V and 5 bases at J; junction bases unmatched: 6. The CDR3 is CASSERLAAHNEQFF. CDR3 nucleotides: TGCGCCAGCAGTGAGAGGCTAGCGGCCCACAATGAGCAGTTCTTC.

This clone was recorded only once. The V and J genes are TRBV9 and TRBJ1-1; the D gene is possibly TRBD1 (6 bases). V lost 4 bases and J lost 8, with 18 bases in between. Per the germline V gene, CDR1 is SGDLS and CDR2 is YYNGEE. The length of the CDR3 is 14 residues. CDR3 sequence reads: CASSSLGKGVEAFF. The CDR3 bases are TGTGCCAGCAGCTCCCTTGGGAAGGGGGTGGAAGCTTTCTTT.

This sequence joins TRBV28 and TRBJ1-6, with D possibly being TRBD1 (6 bases). Per the germline V gene, CDR1 is MDHEN and CDR2 is SYDVKM. The ends were cut back, 6 bases at V and 7 bases at J, with 16 bases in the middle. The length of the CDR3 is 15 residues. The CDR3 reads CASRPGWDINSPLHF. The CDR3 nucleotides are TGTGCCAGCAGGCCCGGGTGGGACATCAATTCACCCCTCCACTTT.

The genes are TRBV7-9 and TRBJ2-1; TRBD1 might be the D (5 bases). Germline CDR1 reads SEHNR; CDR2 reads FQNEAQ (reference sequence). V gave up 5 bases and J gave up 1 base, with 15 bases separating them. This CDR3 has 16 residues. The CDR3 protein is CASSPGAGLSYNEQFF. The CDR3 DNA reads TGTGCCAGCAGCCCTGGGGCAGGGCTTTCCTACAATGAGCAGTTCTTC.

J is TRBJ2-2 and V is TRBV7-7, with 14 nucleotides matching TRBD2. CDR1 SSHAT and CDR2 FNYEAQ come from the germline V gene (reference sequence). CDR3 length: 16 amino acids. CDR3 sequence reads: CATGLAGVASTGELFF. The CDR3 DNA reads as TGTGCTACGGGACTAGCGGGAGTAGCGAGCACCGGGGAGCTGTTTTTT.

The V call is TRBV19, the J call TRBJ2-7; no clear D. The CDR3 extends over 14 amino acids. V dropped 0 bases and J dropped 2 bases, with 8 bases sitting between them. Germline values: CDR1 LNHDA, CDR2 SQIVND (reference sequence). The CDR3 here is CASSIDRLTYEQYF. The CDR3 region has the DNA TGTGCCAGTAGTATAGACAGGCTAACCTACGAGCAGTACTTC.

This clone was detected once. The chain carries TRBV7-8 and TRBJ2-5, with a weak D call TRBD1 (6 bases). The J call is uncertain, as TRBJ2-7 better fits the DNA end. Germline V gene data show CDR1 as SGHVS and CDR2 as FQNEAQ. This CDR3 is 14 amino acids long. CDR3 nucleotides: TGTGCCAGCAGCCGGACAGCGTCTTCCTACGAGCAGTACTTC. Its protein product is CASSRTASSYEQYF.

The rearrangement uses TRBV27 and TRBJ2-7, with 11 bases fitting TRBD1. The germline V gene has CDR1 MNHEY and CDR2 SMNVEV (reference sequence). J was trimmed by 3 bases and V by 8 bases; bases with no gene match: 9. The CDR3 spans 15 residues. The CDR3 sequence is CASSSSGTGGYEQYF. The DNA for the CDR3 is TGTGCCAGCTCTTCTTCCGGGACAGGGGGCTACGAGCAGTACTTC.

The gene calls are TRBV7-9 and TRBJ1-2; D may be TRBD1 (6 bases). The CDR3 is 15 residues long. Trimming stripped 5 bases from V and 2 bases from J, with 15 bases between. Germline V gene lookup returns CDR1 SEHNR and CDR2 FQNEAQ (reference sequence). CDR3 nucleotides: TGTGCCAGCAGCGAGGAACTTCAGGGGAACTATGGCTACACCTTC. Its protein product is CASSEELQGNYGYTF.

This chain connects TRBV6-1 to TRBJ2-1; 10 positions agree with TRBD2. The CDR3 covers 15 residues. Germline V lookup: CDR1 MNHNS, CDR2 SASEGT. With 0 bases clipped from V and 4 bases from J, the junction kept 0 bases outside the gene matches. The CDR3 region is CASSEAAGGYNEQFF. CDR3 DNA sequence: TGTGCCAGCAGTGAAGCAGCGGGAGGGTACAATGAGCAGTTCTTC.